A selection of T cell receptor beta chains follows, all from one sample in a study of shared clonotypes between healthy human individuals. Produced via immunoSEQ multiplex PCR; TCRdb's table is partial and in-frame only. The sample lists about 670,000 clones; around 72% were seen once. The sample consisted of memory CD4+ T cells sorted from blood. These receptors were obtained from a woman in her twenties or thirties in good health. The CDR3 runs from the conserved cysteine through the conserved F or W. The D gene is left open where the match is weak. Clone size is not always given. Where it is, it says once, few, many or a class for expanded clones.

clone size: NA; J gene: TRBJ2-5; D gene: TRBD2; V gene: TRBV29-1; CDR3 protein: CSVKRLAGGPNQETQYF; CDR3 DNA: TGCAGCGTTAAAAGACTAGCGGGAGGGCCAAATCAAGAGACCCAGTACTTC
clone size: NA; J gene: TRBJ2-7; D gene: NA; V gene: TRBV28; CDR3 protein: CASSLFRAGSSSEQYF; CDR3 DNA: TGTGCCAGCAGTTTATTTCGGGCAGGAAGCTCTTCCGAGCAGTACTTC
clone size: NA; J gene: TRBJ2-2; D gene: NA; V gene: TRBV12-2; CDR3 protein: CASRLPRRAGGDTGELFF; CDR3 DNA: TGTGCAAGTCGCCTCCCCCGTCGCGCGGGAGGGGACACCGGGGAGCTGTTTTTT
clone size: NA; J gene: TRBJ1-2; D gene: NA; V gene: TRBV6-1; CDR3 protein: CASRGRGVQSYGYTF; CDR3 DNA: TGTGCCAGCAGGGGACGGGGGGTACAGTCCTATGGCTACACCTTC
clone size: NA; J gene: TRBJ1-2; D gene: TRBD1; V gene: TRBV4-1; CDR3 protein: CASSQVGRGPFNNGYTF; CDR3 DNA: TGCGCCAGCAGCCAAGTGGGCAGGGGGCCATTCAATAATGGCTACACCTTC
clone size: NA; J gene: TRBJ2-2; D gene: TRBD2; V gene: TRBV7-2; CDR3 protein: CASSLDRSGRAHTGELFF; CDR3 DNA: TGTGCCAGCAGCTTAGATCGGAGCGGGAGGGCCCACACCGGGGAGCTGTTTTTT
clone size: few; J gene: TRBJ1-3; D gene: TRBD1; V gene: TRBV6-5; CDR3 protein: CASSYSNRGQGNTIYF; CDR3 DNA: TGTGCCAGCAGTTACTCCAACAGGGGGCAAGGAAACACCATATATTTT
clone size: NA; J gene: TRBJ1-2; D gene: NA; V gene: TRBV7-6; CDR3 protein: CASSSSGGYGYTF; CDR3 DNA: TGTGCCAGCAGCTCCTCCGGAGGCTATGGCTACACCTTC
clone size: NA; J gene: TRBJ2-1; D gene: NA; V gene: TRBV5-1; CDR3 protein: CASSLGTYNEQFF; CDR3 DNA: TGCGCCAGCAGCTTGGGGACCTACAATGAGCAGTTCTTC
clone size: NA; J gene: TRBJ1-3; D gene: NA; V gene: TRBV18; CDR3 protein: CASSPRQDRSRSGNTIYF; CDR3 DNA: TGTGCCAGCTCACCACGGCAAGACAGATCACGCTCTGGAAACACCATATATTTT
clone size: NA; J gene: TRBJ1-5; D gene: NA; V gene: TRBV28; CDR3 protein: CASSLGQAPYSNQPQHF; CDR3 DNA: TGTGCCAGCAGTTTAGGTCAGGCACCGTATAGCAATCAGCCCCAGCATTTT
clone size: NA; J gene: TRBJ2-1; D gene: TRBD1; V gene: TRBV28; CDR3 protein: CASNHPGTGAQGQFF; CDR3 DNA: TGTGCCAGCAATCATCCAGGGACAGGGGCCCAGGGGCAGTTCTTC
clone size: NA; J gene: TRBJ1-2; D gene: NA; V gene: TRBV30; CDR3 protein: CAWSPRGVRGYTF; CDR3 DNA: TGTGCCTGGAGCCCGCGGGGGGTGAGGGGCTACACCTTC
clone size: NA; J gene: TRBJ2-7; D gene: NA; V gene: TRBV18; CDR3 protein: CASSPSGWGEQYF; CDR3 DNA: TGTGCCAGCTCACCATCGGGTTGGGGTGAGCAGTACTTC
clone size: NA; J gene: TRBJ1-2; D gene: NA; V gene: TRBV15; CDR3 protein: CATSRAQGFDGYTF; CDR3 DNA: TGTGCCACCAGCAGAGCACAGGGTTTCGATGGCTACACCTTC
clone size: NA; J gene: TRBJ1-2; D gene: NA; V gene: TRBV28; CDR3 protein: CASSPAYGYTF; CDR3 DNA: TGTGCCAGCAGCCCGGCCTATGGCTACACCTTC
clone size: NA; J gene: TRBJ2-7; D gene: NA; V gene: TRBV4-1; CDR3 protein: CASSQGSQGGFYEQYF; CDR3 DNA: TGCGCCAGCAGCCAAGGTAGTCAGGGAGGCTTTTACGAGCAGTACTTC
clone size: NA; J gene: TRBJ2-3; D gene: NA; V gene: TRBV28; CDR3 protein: CASRQTGPNTDTQYF; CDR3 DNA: TGTGCCAGCAGGCAGACAGGACCAAACACAGATACGCAGTATTTT
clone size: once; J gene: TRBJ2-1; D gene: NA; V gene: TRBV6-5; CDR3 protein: CASSYSRQNNEQFF; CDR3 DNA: TGTGCCAGCAGTTACTCGAGACAGAACAATGAGCAGTTCTTC
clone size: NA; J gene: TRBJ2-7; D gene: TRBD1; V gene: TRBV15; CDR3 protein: CATSRERDRAYEQYF; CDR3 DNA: TGTGCCACCAGCAGAGAAAGGGACAGGGCCTACGAGCAGTACTTC
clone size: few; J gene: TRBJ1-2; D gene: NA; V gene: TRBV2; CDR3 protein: CASRSLGYTF; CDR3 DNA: TGTGCCAGCCGGTCCCTGGGCTACACCTTC
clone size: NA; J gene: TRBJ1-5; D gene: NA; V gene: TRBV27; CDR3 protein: CASSLSYSNQPQHF; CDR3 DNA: TGTGCCAGCAGTTTGAGTTATAGCAATCAGCCCCAGCATTTT
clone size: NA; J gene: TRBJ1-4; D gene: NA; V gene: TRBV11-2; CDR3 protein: CASSLDRAAEKLFF; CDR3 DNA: TGTGCCAGCAGCTTAGATAGAGCGGCTGAAAAACTGTTTTTT
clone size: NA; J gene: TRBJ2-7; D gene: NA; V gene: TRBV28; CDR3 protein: CASVSGVRYEQYF; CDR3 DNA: TGTGCCAGCGTGTCAGGGGTTAGGTACGAGCAGTACTTC
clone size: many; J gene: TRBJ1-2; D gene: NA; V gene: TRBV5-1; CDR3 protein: CASGEGYYGYTF; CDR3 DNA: TGCGCCAGCGGGGAGGGGTACTATGGCTACACCTTC
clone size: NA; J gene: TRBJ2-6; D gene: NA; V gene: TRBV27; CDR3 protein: CASSRQVTGANVLTF; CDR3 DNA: TGTGCCAGCAGCCGACAGGTAACTGGGGCCAACGTCCTGACTTTC
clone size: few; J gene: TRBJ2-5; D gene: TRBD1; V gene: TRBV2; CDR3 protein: CASSLDRAQETQYF; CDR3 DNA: TGTGCCAGCAGTCTGGACAGGGCCCAAGAGACCCAGTACTTC
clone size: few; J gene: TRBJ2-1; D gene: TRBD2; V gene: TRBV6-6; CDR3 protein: CASTTGGSSYNEQFF; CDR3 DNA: TGTGCCAGCACCACCGGGGGGAGCTCCTACAATGAGCAGTTCTTC
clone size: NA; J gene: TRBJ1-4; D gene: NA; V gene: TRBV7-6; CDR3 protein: CASSWTGGGLFF; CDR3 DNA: TGTGCCAGCAGCTGGACGGGGGGGGGACTGTTTTTT
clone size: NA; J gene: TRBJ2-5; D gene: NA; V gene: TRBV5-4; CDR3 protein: CASSRDGGYQETQYF; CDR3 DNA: TGTGCCAGCAGCAGGGACGGCGGGTACCAAGAGACCCAGTACTTC
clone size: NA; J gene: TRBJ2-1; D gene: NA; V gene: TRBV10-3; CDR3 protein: CAISATSSNEQFF; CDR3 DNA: TGTGCCATCAGTGCAACTAGCAGCAATGAGCAGTTCTTC
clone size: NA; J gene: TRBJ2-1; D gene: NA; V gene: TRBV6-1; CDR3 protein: CASRLQGSSYNEQFF; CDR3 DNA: TGTGCCAGCAGGCTCCAGGGAAGCTCCTACAATGAGCAGTTCTTC
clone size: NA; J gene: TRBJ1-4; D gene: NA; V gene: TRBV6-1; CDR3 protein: CASSQEEKLFF; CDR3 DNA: TGTGCCAGCAGCCAAGAAGAAAAACTGTTTTTT